This T cell receptor (beta chain) was sequenced during a study of T cells in localized non-small cell lung cancer. Study findings and constraints: Exceeding tumor, uninvolved adjacent lung had the highest T cell clonality. The tumor had only one region sequenced, so heterogeneity remains possible. Adjacent lung held a median 57 of the top 100 tumor clones. A raised T cell density in blood coincided with lengthier overall survival.

TCRdb's copy holds only in-frame clones and misses some; the assay was immunoSEQ multiplex PCR. The sample shows about 1,200 clones, 34% of them seen only once. On this clone: As yet, its antigen is unknown.

CDR1 is LNHDA and CDR2 is SQIVND in the germline V gene (reference sequence). With 5 bases clipped from V and 6 bases from J, the junction kept 6 bases outside the gene matches. The CDR3 sequence is 13 residues long. This clonotype was obtained from a male donor aged 60 or over with stage I lung adenocarcinoma. The chain carries TRBV19 and TRBJ2-7; TRBD1 aligns across 8 bases. The source was lung tumor tissue, collected before any cancer treatment. CDR3 DNA sequence: TGTGCCAGTAGTGCCATAACAGGGGGCGAGCAGTACTTC. Protein sequence: CASSAITGGEQYF.